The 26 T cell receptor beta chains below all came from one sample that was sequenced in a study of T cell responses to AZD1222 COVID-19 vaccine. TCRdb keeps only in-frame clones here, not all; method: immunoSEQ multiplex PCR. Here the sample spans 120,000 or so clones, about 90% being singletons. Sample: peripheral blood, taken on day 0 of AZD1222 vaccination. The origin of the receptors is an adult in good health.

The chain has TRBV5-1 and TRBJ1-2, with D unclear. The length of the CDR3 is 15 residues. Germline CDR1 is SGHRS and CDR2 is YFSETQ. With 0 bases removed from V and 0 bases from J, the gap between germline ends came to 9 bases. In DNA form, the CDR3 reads TGCGCCAGCAGCTTGGCGCAGACTACTAACTATGGCTACACCTTC. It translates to CASSLAQTTNYGYTF.

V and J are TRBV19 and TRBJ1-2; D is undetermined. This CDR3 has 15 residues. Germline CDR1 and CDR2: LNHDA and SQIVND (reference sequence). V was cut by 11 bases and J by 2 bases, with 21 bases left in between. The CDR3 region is CALYEPVRLNYGYTF. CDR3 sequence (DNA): TGTGCCCTCTACGAGCCAGTCCGGCTGAACTATGGCTACACCTTC.

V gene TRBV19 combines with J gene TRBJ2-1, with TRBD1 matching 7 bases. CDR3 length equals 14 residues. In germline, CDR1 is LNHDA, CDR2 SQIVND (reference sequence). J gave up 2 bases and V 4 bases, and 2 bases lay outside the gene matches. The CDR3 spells CASSKGAAYNEQFF. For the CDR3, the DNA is TGTGCCAGTAGTAAGGGGGCGGCCTACAATGAGCAGTTCTTC.

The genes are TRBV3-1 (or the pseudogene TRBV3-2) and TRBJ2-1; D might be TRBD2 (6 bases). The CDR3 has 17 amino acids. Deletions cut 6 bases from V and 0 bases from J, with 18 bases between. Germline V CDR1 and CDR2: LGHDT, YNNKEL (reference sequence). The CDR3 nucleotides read TGTGCCAGCAGGAAGGGGCCGGAGGGATCCTCCTACAATGAGCAGTTCTTC. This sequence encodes CASRKGPEGSSYNEQFF.

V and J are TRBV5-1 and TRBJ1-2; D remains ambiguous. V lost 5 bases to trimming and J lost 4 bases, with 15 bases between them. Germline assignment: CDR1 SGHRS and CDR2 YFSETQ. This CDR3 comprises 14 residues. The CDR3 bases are TGCGCCAGCAGAGCCGGCGGAGACTTCTATGGCTACACCTTC. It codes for CASRAGGDFYGYTF.

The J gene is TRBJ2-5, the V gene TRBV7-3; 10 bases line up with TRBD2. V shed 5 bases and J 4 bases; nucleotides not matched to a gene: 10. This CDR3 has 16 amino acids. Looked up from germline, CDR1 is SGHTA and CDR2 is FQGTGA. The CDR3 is CASSTGAGGPSETQYF. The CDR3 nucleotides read TGTGCCAGCAGCACCGGAGCGGGAGGGCCGTCAGAGACCCAGTACTTC.

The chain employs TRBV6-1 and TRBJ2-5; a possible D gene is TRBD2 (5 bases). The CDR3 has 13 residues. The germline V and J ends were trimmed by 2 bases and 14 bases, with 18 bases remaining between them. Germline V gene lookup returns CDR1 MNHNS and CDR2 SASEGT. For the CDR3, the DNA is TGTGCCAGCAGTGAAAGTCCTAGCCCCAGGATATACTTC. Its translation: CASSESPSPRIYF.

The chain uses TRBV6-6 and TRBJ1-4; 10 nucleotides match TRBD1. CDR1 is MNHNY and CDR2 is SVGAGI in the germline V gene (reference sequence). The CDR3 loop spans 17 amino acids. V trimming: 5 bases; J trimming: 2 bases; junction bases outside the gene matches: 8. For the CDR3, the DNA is TGTGCCAGCAGTCGGCGGACAGGGGGTGGCACTAATGAAAAACTGTTTTTT. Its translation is CASSRRTGGGTNEKLFF.

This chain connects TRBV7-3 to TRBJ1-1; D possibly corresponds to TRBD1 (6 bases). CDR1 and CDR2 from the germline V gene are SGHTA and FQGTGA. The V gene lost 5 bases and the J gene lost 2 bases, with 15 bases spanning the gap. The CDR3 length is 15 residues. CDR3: CASSHQGGGNTEAFF. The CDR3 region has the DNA TGTGCCAGCAGCCATCAGGGAGGGGGTAACACTGAAGCTTTCTTT.

The CDR3 sequence: CASSGDWTENSPLHF. For the CDR3, the DNA is TGTGCCAGCAGTGGAGATTGGACCGAAAATTCACCCCTCCACTTT. The chain is built from TRBV25-1 and TRBJ1-6; no clear D. The CDR3 totals 15 residues. Germline CDR1 is MGHDK and CDR2 is SYGVNS. With 4 bases removed from V and 7 bases from J, the gap between germline ends came to 14 bases.

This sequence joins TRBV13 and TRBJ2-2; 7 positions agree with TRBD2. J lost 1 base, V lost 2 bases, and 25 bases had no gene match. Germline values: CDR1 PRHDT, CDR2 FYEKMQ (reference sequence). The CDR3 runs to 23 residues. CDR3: CASSLSPFVSGGSPTKNTGELFF. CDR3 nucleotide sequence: TGTGCCAGCAGCTTAAGCCCTTTCGTATCGGGAGGATCGCCAACGAAGAACACCGGGGAGCTGTTTTTT.

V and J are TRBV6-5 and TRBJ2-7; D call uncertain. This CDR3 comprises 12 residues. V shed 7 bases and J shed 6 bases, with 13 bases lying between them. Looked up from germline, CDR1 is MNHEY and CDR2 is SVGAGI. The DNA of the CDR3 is TGTGCCAGCAAGTCTTGGGAAAGCGAGCAGTACTTC. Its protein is CASKSWESEQYF.

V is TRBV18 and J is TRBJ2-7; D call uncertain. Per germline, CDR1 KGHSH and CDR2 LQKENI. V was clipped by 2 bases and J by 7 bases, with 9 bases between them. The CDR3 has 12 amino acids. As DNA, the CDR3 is TGTGCCAGCTCACCAGGCTACATAGAGCAGTACTTC. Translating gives CASSPGYIEQYF. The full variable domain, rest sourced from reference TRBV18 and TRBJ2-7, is NAGVMQNPRHLVRRRGQEARLRCSPMKGHSHVYWYRQLPEEGLKFMVYLQKENIIDESGMPKERFSAEFPKEGPSILRIQQVVRGDSAAYFCASSPGYIEQYFGPGTRLTVT.

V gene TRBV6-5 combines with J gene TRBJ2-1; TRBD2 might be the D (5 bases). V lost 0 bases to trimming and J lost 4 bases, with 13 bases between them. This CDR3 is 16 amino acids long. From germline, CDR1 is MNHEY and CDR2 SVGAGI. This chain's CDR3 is CASSYSSEAAYNEQFF. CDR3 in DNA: TGTGCCAGCAGTTACTCCAGTGAAGCGGCATACAATGAGCAGTTCTTC.

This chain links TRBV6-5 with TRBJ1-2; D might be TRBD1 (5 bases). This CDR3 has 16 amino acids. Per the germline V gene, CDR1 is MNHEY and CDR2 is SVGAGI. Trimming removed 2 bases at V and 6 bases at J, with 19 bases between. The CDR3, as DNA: TGTGCCAGCAGTTACGCCGGCGGTCTGGGGCGAGATGGCTACACCTTC. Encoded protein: CASSYAGGLGRDGYTF.

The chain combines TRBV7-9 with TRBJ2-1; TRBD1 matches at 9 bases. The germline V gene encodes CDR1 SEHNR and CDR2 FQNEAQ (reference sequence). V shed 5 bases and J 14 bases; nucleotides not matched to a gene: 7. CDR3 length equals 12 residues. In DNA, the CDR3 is TGTGCCAGCAGCCCCGGGCGGACAGGGGAGTTCTTC. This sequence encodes CASSPGRTGEFF.

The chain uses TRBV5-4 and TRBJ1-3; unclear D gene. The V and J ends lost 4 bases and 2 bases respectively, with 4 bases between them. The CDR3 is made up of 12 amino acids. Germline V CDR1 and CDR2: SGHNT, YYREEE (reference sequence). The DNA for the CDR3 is TGTGCCAGCAGCCAAACTGGAAACACCATATATTTT. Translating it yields CASSQTGNTIYF.

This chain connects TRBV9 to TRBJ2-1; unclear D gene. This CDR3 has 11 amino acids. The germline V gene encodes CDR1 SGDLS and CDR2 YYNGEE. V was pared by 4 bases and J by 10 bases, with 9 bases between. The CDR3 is CASSTGPEQFF. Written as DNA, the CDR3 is TGTGCCAGCAGCACCGGACCCGAGCAGTTCTTC.

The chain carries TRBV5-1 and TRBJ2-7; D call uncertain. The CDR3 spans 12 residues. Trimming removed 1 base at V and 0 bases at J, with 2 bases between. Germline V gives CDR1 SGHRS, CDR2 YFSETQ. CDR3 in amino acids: CASSLSSYEQYF. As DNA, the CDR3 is TGCGCCAGCAGCTTGAGCTCCTACGAGCAGTACTTC.

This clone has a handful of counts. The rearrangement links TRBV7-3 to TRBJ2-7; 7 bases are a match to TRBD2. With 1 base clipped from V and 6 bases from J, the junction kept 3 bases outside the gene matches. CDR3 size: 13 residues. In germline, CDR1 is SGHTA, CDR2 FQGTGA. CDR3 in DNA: TGTGCCAGCAGCTTAAGGCGGGAGAGCGAGCAGTACTTC. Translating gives CASSLRRESEQYF.

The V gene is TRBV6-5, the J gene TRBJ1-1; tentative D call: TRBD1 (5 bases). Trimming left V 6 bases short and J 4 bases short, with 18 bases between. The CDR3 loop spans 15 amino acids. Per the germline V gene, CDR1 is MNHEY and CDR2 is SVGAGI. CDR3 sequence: CASRVLGQLGTEAFF. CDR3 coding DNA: TGTGCCAGCAGAGTATTGGGGCAGCTGGGCACTGAAGCTTTCTTT.

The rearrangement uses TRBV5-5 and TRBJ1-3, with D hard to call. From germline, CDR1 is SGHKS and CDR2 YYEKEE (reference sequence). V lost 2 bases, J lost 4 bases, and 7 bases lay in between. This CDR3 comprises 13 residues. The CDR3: CASSFRTGNTIYF. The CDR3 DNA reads TGTGCCAGCAGCTTTCGGACGGGAAACACCATATATTTT.

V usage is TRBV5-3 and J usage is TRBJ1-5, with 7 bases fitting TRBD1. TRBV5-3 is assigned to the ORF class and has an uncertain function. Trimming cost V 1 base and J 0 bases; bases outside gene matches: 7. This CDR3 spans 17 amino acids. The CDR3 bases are TGTGCCAGAAGCTTGTTAGGGGGCCTCTATAGCAATCAGCCCCAGCATTTT. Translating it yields CARSLLGGLYSNQPQHF.

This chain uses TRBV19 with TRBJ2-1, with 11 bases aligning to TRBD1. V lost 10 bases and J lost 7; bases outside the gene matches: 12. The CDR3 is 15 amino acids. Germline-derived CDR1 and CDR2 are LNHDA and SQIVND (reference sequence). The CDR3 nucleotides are TGTGCCACTAAATCCCGGACAGGGGGCCGGAATGAGCAGTTCTTC. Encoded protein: CATKSRTGGRNEQFF.

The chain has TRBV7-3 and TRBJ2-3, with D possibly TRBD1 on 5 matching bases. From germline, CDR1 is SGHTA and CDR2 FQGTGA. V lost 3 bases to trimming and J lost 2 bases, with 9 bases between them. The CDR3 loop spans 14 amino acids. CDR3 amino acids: CASSLDKATDTQYF. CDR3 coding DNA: TGTGCCAGCAGCTTGGACAAGGCCACAGATACGCAGTATTTT. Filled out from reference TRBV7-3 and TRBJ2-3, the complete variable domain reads GAGVSQTPSNKVTEKGKYVELRCDPISGHTALYWYRQSLGQGPEFLIYFQGTGAADDSGLPNDRFFAVRPEGSVSTLKIQRTERGDSAVYLCASSLDKATDTQYFGPGTRLTVL.

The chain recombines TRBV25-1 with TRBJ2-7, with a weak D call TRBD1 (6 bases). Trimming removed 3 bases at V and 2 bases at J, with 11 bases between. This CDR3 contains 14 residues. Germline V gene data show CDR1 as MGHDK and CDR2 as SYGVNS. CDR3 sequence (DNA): TGTGCCAGCAGTGAGTATAGGGGGACCTACGAGCAGTACTTC. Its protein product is CASSEYRGTYEQYF.